Listed below are T cell receptor beta chains from one sample, sequenced in a study of blood T cell repertoires in COVID-19. Repertoires were generated with immunoSEQ multiplex PCR, while TCRdb's copy carries only in-frame clones and drops some. The sample yields roughly 280,000 clones, roughly 90% seen once. Sequenced: peripheral blood. Every receptor here comes from a man aged 45-65 years with acute or convalescent COVID-19. The conserved cysteine and the conserved F or W are not part of the CDR3 here.

J gene: TRBJ1-1; V gene: TRBV2; CDR3 protein: ASSLIGRGTEAF
J gene: TRBJ2-7; V gene: TRBV7-9; CDR3 protein: ASSLGSGSSYEQY
J gene: TRBJ1-2; V gene: TRBV5-4; CDR3 protein: ASSLGQTYT
J gene: TRBJ1-6; V gene: TRBV2; CDR3 protein: ASREPDWPGSPLH
J gene: TRBJ1-2; V gene: TRBV7-9; CDR3 protein: ASSRPGQGAQGYT
J gene: TRBJ2-2; V gene: TRBV7-3; CDR3 protein: ASSTHKTGELF
J gene: TRBJ2-4; V gene: TRBV27; CDR3 protein: ASWGQVKNIQY
J gene: TRBJ2-1; V gene: TRBV7-7; CDR3 protein: ASSSGLWENEQF
J gene: TRBJ1-2; V gene: TRBV9; CDR3 protein: ASSVGQGPGYGYT
J gene: TRBJ1-2; V gene: TRBV30; CDR3 protein: AWSLRDSSGYT
J gene: TRBJ1-1; V gene: TRBV7-2; CDR3 protein: ASVPRGNTEAF
J gene: TRBJ1-4; V gene: TRBV15; CDR3 protein: ATSRDPGDEKLF
J gene: TRBJ1-1; V gene: TRBV6-4; CDR3 protein: ASSDSPGRTEAF
J gene: TRBJ2-2; V gene: TRBV18; CDR3 protein: ASSPRTSGANTGELF